This entry lists 13 T cell receptor beta chains sequenced from one sample in a study of cytomegalovirus exposure and HLA in healthy donors. Researchers ran the PCR with 60 Vbeta and 13 Jbeta primers. Produced via immunoSEQ multiplex PCR; TCRdb's table is partial and in-frame only. The repertoire holds some 170,000 clones, over 60% seen once, with almost 6.5% in the top ten. Sequenced sample: PBMCs. Every receptor here comes from a man aged 35 to 55 in good health and CMV-seropositive.

The chain uses TRBV9 and TRBJ2-3; 9 nucleotides line up with TRBD2. V trimming: 0 bases; J trimming: 4 bases; junction bases outside the gene matches: 9. The CDR3 loop spans 17 amino acids. Germline V gene data show CDR1 as SGDLS and CDR2 as YYNGEE. This CDR3 reads CASSVVSTSGSADTQYF. The CDR3 DNA is TGTGCCAGCAGCGTAGTCTCGACTAGCGGTAGCGCAGATACGCAGTATTTT.

The chain has TRBV7-3 and TRBJ2-3; tentatively, D is TRBD1 (6 bases). The CDR3 sequence is 15 residues long. Germline lookup yields CDR1 SGHTA and CDR2 FQGTGA. V lost 5 bases and J 2 bases, leaving 14 bases between the germline ends. The CDR3 protein is CASSHGQPDTDTQYF. The CDR3 nucleotides read TGTGCCAGCAGCCACGGACAGCCAGACACAGATACGCAGTATTTT.

This clone has just one count. This chain links TRBV28 with TRBJ1-2, with unresolved D. The V and J ends lost 3 bases and 9 bases respectively, with 14 bases between them. CDR1 MDHEN and CDR2 SYDVKM come from the germline V gene. The CDR3 length is 13 residues. Here the CDR3 reads CASSLVGISSYTF. CDR3 sequence (DNA): TGTGCCAGCAGTTTGGTGGGCATATCGAGCTACACCTTC.

V is TRBV7-3 and J is TRBJ1-1, with a possible D match to TRBD1 (6 bases). The CDR3 contains 13 residues. Between the trimmed V and J ends, which lost 8 bases and 3 bases, there was a span of 13 bases. Germline assignment: CDR1 SGHTA and CDR2 FQGTGA. This CDR3 reads CASARQVDTEAFF. The CDR3 coding sequence is TGTGCCAGCGCCCGACAGGTTGACACTGAAGCTTTCTTT.

The chain couples TRBV27 to TRBJ2-6; TRBD1 is a possible D gene (5 bases). Germline V gene sequence: CDR1 MNHEY, CDR2 SMNVEV (reference sequence). The CDR3 length is 14 residues. Trimming took off 2 bases at V and 3 bases at J, with 5 bases between the two ends. The CDR3 region is CASSLDSGANVLTF. DNA for the CDR3: TGTGCCAGCAGTTTAGACAGTGGGGCCAACGTCCTGACTTTC.

The chain uses TRBV7-9 and TRBJ2-1; 8 bases are shared with TRBD2. Germline V CDR1 and CDR2: SEHNR, FQNEAQ (reference sequence). Trimming cost V 3 bases and J 9 bases; bases outside gene matches: 4. CDR3 length: 13 residues. CDR3 region: CASSLGLGVEQFF. The CDR3, as DNA: TGTGCCAGCAGCTTGGGACTAGGTGTTGAGCAGTTCTTC.

V usage is TRBV5-6 and J usage is TRBJ2-5, with 9 bases aligning to TRBD1. The last part of the DNA fits TRBJ2-7 better; the J call may be wrong. Germline-derived CDR1 and CDR2 are SGHDT and YYEEEE. The CDR3 is 15 residues long. Here the CDR3 reads CASSPWDRATYEQYF. In nucleotides, the CDR3 is TGTGCCAGCAGCCCATGGGACAGGGCTACCTACGAGCAGTACTTC.

This chain links TRBV7-9 with TRBJ2-7, with a possible D match to TRBD1 (5 bases). Trimming shortened V by 5 bases and J by 3 bases, and 23 bases separated the two germline ends. Germline CDR1 is SEHNR and CDR2 is FQNEAQ (reference sequence). The CDR3 contains 17 residues. The CDR3 nucleotides are TGTGCCAGCAGCCCGCTAGGGCCAGGGATTAACTACTACGAGCAGTACTTC. It specifies CASSPLGPGINYYEQYF.

A single count supports this clone. The rearrangement uses TRBV4-2 and TRBJ2-3; 7 bases map to TRBD2. The CDR3 spans 17 residues. V lost 4 bases, J lost 1 base, and 11 bases stayed unmatched. Germline V gene lookup returns CDR1 LGHNA and CDR2 YNFKEQ. The CDR3, as DNA: TGTGCCAGCAGCCTATCGGAGCTAGCGGAAGGCACAGATACGCAGTATTTT. This translates into CASSLSELAEGTDTQYF.

The chain joins TRBV7-6 to TRBJ1-5, with D tentatively TRBD1 (6 bases). V dropped 5 bases and J dropped 3 bases, with 14 bases sitting between them. This CDR3 contains 15 residues. The V gene's germline CDR1 is SGHVS and CDR2 FNYEAQ. The CDR3: CASSQAGANNQPQHF. The CDR3 DNA is TGTGCCAGCAGCCAAGCAGGGGCTAACAATCAGCCCCAGCATTTT.

The genes are TRBV28 and TRBJ1-5, with D tentatively TRBD1 (5 bases). CDR3 size: 14 residues. Trimming took 3 bases from V and 6 from J, leaving 12 bases between them. The germline V gene has CDR1 MDHEN and CDR2 SYDVKM. CDR3 DNA: TGTGCCAGCAGTTTCCCCAGGGAGGGTCAGCCCCAGCATTTT. It translates to CASSFPREGQPQHF.

This clone was seen more than once but under ten times. V is TRBV27 and J is TRBJ1-4; TRBD1 agrees at 11 bases. This CDR3 is built from 19 residues. The V segment lost 3 bases and the J segment 7 bases; nucleotides outside the gene matches: 16. CDR1 is MNHEY, CDR2 SMNVEV, per germline (reference sequence). The CDR3 region is CASSFHGAGQGGVSEKLFF. The DNA for the CDR3 is TGTGCCAGCAGTTTCCACGGGGCGGGACAGGGGGGAGTTAGTGAAAAACTGTTTTTT.

The chain uses TRBV5-1 and TRBJ1-2, with TRBD1 matching over 7 bases. The CDR3 has 12 residues. Trimming took 4 bases from V and 8 from J; bases not matched to a gene: 5. Germline lookup yields CDR1 SGHRS and CDR2 YFSETQ. CDR3 sequence reads: CASSPNRGGYTF. In DNA, the CDR3 is TGCGCCAGCAGCCCAAACAGGGGAGGCTACACCTTC.